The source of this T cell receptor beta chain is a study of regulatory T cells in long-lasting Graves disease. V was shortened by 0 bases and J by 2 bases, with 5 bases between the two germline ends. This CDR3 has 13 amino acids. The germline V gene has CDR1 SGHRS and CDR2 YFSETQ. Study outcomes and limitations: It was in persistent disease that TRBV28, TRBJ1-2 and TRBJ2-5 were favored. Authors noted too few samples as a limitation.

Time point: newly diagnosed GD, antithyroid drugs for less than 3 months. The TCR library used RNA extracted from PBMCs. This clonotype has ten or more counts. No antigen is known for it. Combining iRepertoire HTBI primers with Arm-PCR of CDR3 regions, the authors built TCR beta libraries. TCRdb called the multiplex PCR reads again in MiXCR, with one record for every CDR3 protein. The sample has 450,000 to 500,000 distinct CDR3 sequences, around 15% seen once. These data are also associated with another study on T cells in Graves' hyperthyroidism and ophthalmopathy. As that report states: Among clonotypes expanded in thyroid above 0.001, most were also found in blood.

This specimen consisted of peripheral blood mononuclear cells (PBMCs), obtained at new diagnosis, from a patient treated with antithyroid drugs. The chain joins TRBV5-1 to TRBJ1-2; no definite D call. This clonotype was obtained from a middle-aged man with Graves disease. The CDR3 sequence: CASSLDVNYGYTF. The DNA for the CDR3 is TGCGCCAGCAGCTTGGACGTAAACTATGGCTACACCTTC.